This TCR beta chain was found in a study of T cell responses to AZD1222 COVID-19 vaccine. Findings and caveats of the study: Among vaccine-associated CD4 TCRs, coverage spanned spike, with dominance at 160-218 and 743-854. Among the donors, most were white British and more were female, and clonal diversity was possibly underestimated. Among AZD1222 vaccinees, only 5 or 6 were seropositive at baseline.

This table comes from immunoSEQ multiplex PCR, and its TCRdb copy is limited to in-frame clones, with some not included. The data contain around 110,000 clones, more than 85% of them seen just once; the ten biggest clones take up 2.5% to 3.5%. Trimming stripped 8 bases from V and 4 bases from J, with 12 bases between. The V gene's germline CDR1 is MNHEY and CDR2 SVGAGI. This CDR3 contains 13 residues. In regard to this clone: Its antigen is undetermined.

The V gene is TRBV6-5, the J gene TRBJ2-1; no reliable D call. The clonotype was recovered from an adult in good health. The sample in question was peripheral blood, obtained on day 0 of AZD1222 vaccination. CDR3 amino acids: CASAGLPYNEQFF. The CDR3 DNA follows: TGTGCCAGCGCCGGCCTCCCTTACAATGAGCAGTTCTTC.